This entry lists 26 T cell receptor beta chains sequenced from one sample in a study of T-cell memory formation after mild COVID-19. TCRdb processed the 5' RACE reads anew with MiXCR; each CDR3 protein has one entry. The sample contains some 65,000 distinct CDR3 sequences, roughly a sixth of which appear only once. Sequencing was carried out using PBMCs or a T cell subset sorted from them (not recorded which). The receptor set was obtained from an adult woman who had mild COVID-19 (a few samples of this study predate the infection). Cell type and time point are not known.

The V call is TRBV20-1, the J call TRBJ2-7, with D maybe TRBD2 (5 bases). This CDR3 is built from 12 residues. V dropped 0 bases and J dropped 3 bases, with 6 bases sitting between them. Germline CDR1 is DFQATT and CDR2 is SNEGSKA (reference sequence). The CDR3 loop reads CSARDGDYEQYF. The CDR3 DNA reads as TGCAGTGCTAGAGACGGGGACTACGAGCAGTACTTC.

This clonotype was observed a handful of times. The chain joins TRBV4-1 to TRBJ1-2, with no clear D. The CDR3 covers 16 residues. V lost 0 bases and J 4 bases, leaving 15 bases between the germline ends. Looked up from germline, CDR1 is MGHRA and CDR2 is YSYEKL. CDR3 sequence reads: CASSQDQGTPGYGYTF. Here the CDR3 DNA reads TGCGCCAGCAGCCAAGATCAAGGAACCCCCGGCTATGGCTACACCTTC.

This clonotype was counted only a few times. The V call is TRBV12-3 or TRBV12-4, the J call TRBJ2-7, with no clear D. V was cut by 5 bases and J by 6 bases, with 17 bases left in between. This CDR3 region has 14 residues. The CDR3 sequence is CASSPTPTYPEQYF. For the CDR3, the DNA is TGTGCCAGCAGTCCTACTCCCACGTATCCCGAGCAGTACTTC.

This clonotype occurred a few times. The chain recombines TRBV24-1 with TRBJ2-5; a weak D match, TRBD2 (5 bases). The CDR3 contains 14 residues. Germline V gives CDR1 KGHDR, CDR2 SFDVKD. The V and J ends lost 4 bases and 4 bases respectively, with 12 bases between them. The CDR3 region is CATSDQDYSETQYF. For the CDR3, the DNA is TGTGCCACCAGTGACCAAGACTATTCAGAGACCCAGTACTTC.

The chain employs TRBV24-1 and TRBJ2-3, with TRBD1 identical over 7 bases. The J segment lost 4 bases and the V segment lost 9 bases, leaving 6 bases of the junction unmatched. From germline, CDR1 is KGHDR and CDR2 SFDVKD. The CDR3 has 13 residues. DNA for the CDR3: TGTGCCACCGTCGGGACAGCCGCAGATACGCAGTATTTT. Protein sequence: CATVGTAADTQYF.

Only a few counts were recorded for this clonotype. This chain uses TRBV11-2 with TRBJ2-7; 9 nucleotides align to TRBD2. V shed 4 bases and J 0 bases; nucleotides not matched to a gene: 10. This CDR3 is built from 17 residues. Germline V gives CDR1 SGHAT, CDR2 FQNNGV. The CDR3: CASSSDGLASSSYEQYF. The CDR3 DNA is TGTGCCAGCAGCTCTGACGGACTAGCGTCAAGCTCCTACGAGCAGTACTTC.

This clonotype occurred a few times. This chain joins TRBV29-1 and TRBJ2-4; D is undetermined. Deletions cut 0 bases from V and 2 bases from J, with 5 bases between. This CDR3 comprises 13 residues. Germline CDR1 reads SQVTM; CDR2 reads ANQGSEA. As DNA, the CDR3 is TGCAGCGTTGAAGAGCCCACCAAAAACATTCAGTACTTC. This encodes CSVEEPTKNIQYF.

This clonotype was counted a few times. The chain recombines TRBV5-1 with TRBJ2-3; D remains ambiguous. CDR1 and CDR2 (germline): SGHRS, YFSETQ. This CDR3 is built from 15 residues. Deletions cut 0 bases from V and 2 bases from J, with 10 bases between. The CDR3 spells CASSLATTTTDTQYF. Here the CDR3 DNA reads TGCGCCAGCAGCTTGGCCACGACAACCACAGATACGCAGTATTTT.

This chain uses TRBV24-1 with TRBJ1-1; 8 nucleotides match TRBD1. V shed 5 bases, J shed 4 bases, and the junction held 5 bases outside the gene matches. This CDR3 spans 14 amino acids. Germline CDR1 and CDR2: KGHDR and SFDVKD. Here the CDR3 DNA reads TGTGCCACCAGTGCAGGGGGCTTGAGCACTGAAGCTTTCTTT. Translation: CATSAGGLSTEAFF.

V is TRBV7-3 and J is TRBJ2-7; TRBD2 matches at 7 bases. The junction had 12 bases not matched to a gene; V was cut back by 5 bases and J by 5 bases. The germline gives CDR1 SGHTA, CDR2 FQGTGA. This CDR3 spans 15 amino acids. The DNA of the CDR3 is TGTGCCAGCAGCCCCGGACTAGTCGGGATCGACGAGCAGTACTTC. This encodes CASSPGLVGIDEQYF.

The chain is built from TRBV12-3 or TRBV12-4 and TRBJ2-1, with D perhaps TRBD2 (6 bases). V was clipped by 8 bases and J by 3 bases, with 17 bases between them. The CDR3 is 15 amino acids. The CDR3 bases are TGTGCCAGCGGGCGGGACCATATCTACTACAATGAGCAGTTCTTC. Its translation is CASGRDHIYYNEQFF.

The chain carries TRBV28 and TRBJ2-7, with D unresolved. Germline V gives CDR1 MDHEN, CDR2 SYDVKM. The CDR3 is 11 amino acids. V was cut by 6 bases and J by 6 bases, with 9 bases left in between. The chain's CDR3 is CASSEDPEQYF. The DNA of the CDR3 is TGTGCCAGCAGCGAAGACCCCGAGCAGTACTTC. The full variable domain, rest sourced from reference TRBV28 and TRBJ2-7, is DVKVTQSSRYLVKRTGEKVFLECVQDMDHENMFWYRQDPGLGLRLIYFSYDVKMKEKGDIPEGYSVSREKKERFSLILESASTNQTSMYLCASSEDPEQYFGPGTRLTVT.

This clonotype was recorded a few times. This sequence joins TRBV11-2 and TRBJ2-7; 8 bases fit TRBD2. Trimming took 5 bases from V and 2 from J; bases not matched to a gene: 8. The germline V gene has CDR1 SGHAT and CDR2 FQNNGV. The CDR3 spans 15 residues. CDR3 sequence: CASSPLGTRTYEQYF. CDR3 nucleotides: TGTGCCAGCAGCCCTTTGGGGACTAGGACCTACGAGCAGTACTTC.

This clonotype was observed a handful of times. V and J are TRBV4-3 and TRBJ2-1; no firm D call. The CDR3 contains 16 residues. V was pared by 0 bases and J by 2 bases, with 11 bases between. Germline values: CDR1 LGHNA, CDR2 YSLEER. The CDR3 region is CASSQDLPEPYNEQFF. In DNA form, the CDR3 reads TGCGCCAGCAGCCAAGATCTGCCAGAGCCCTACAATGAGCAGTTCTTC.

This chain joins TRBV10-3 and TRBJ2-3; D possibly corresponds to TRBD2 (6 bases). Trimming removed 7 bases at V and 2 bases at J, with 13 bases between. The CDR3 is 14 residues long. CDR1 is ENHRY, CDR2 SYGVKD, per germline. CDR3 DNA: TGTGCCATCAACCCGGGAGCCCACACAGATACGCAGTATTTT. It translates to CAINPGAHTDTQYF.

This clonotype was detected only once. CDR3: CSVLGTGSSYNEQFF. CDR3 DNA: TGCAGCGTTCTTGGGACGGGGAGCTCCTACAATGAGCAGTTCTTC. This chain connects TRBV29-1 to TRBJ2-1; D assignment may be TRBD1 or TRBD2 (5 bases each). CDR3 length: 15 residues. CDR1 and CDR2 from the germline V gene are SQVTM and ANQGSEA. Between the trimmed V and J ends, which lost 5 bases and 0 bases, there was a span of 14 bases.

This clonotype was seen many times. The chain uses TRBV5-1 and TRBJ2-5; possibly TRBD2 for D (5 bases). Germline CDR1 and CDR2: SGHRS and YFSETQ. This CDR3 comprises 13 residues. V lost 5 bases, J lost 5 bases, and 13 bases lay in between. The CDR3 protein is CASRQDTGETQYF. The CDR3 DNA reads TGCGCCAGCAGACAAGACACGGGGGAGACCCAGTACTTC.

This clonotype is medium-sized (0.01 to 0.1%) in the sample. The rearrangement joins TRBV7-8 to TRBJ1-1; D perhaps matches TRBD1 (6 bases). CDR3 length equals 15 residues. Trimming cost V 6 bases and J 0 bases, with 14 bases left between them. CDR1 and CDR2 (germline): SGHVS, FQNEAQ. The CDR3 loop is CASSSRAGVNTEAFF. CDR3 sequence (DNA): TGTGCCAGCAGTTCCAGAGCAGGGGTGAACACTGAAGCTTTCTTT.

The rearrangement links TRBV18 to TRBJ2-3; possibly TRBD2 for D (6 bases). V lost 2 bases and J lost 4, with 7 bases in between. This CDR3 has 13 residues. CDR1 is KGHSH and CDR2 is LQKENI in the germline V gene. The CDR3 coding sequence is TGTGCCAGCTCACCATGGGGGGCAGATACGCAGTATTTT. Protein sequence: CASSPWGADTQYF.

The chain joins TRBV5-1 to TRBJ1-1; D is perhaps TRBD1 (6 bases). V was shortened by 8 bases and J by 1 base, with 12 bases between the two germline ends. This CDR3 is built from 13 residues. Germline assignment: CDR1 SGHRS and CDR2 YFSETQ. CDR3 sequence: CASTGTGNTEAFF. CDR3 DNA sequence: TGCGCCAGTACAGGGACGGGGAACACTGAAGCTTTCTTT.

The chain links TRBV20-1 to TRBJ2-3, with 7 nucleotides matching TRBD2. This CDR3 contains 15 residues. J lost 4 bases, V lost 3 bases, and 10 bases had no gene match. The germline V gene encodes CDR1 DFQATT and CDR2 SNEGSKA (reference sequence). In nucleotides, the CDR3 is TGCAGTGCTAGTTTTGGCGGGAGTGATTCAGATACGCAGTATTTT. It specifies CSASFGGSDSDTQYF.

As for this clonotype: It may be a read error: a sequence one base away is much more abundant. The rearrangement joins TRBV29-1 to TRBJ2-7, with D unresolved. Germline loops: CDR1 SQVTM, CDR2 ANQGSEA. Trimming shortened V by 8 bases and J by 7 bases, and 12 bases separated the two germline ends. The CDR3 spans 10 residues. This chain's CDR3 is CSFRVQEQYF. Here the CDR3 DNA reads TGCAGCTTTCGGGTGCAGGAGCAGTACTTC.

This clonotype was counted a few times. The chain joins TRBV7-9 to TRBJ2-1; 11 bases are a match to TRBD2. The length of the CDR3 is 15 residues. CDR1 and CDR2 (germline): SEHNR, FQNEAQ (reference sequence). With 4 bases clipped from V and 3 bases from J, the junction kept 2 bases outside the gene matches. The DNA of the CDR3 is TGTGCCAGCAGCTATAGCGGGGGGGACTACAATGAGCAGTTCTTC. Translated: CASSYSGGDYNEQFF.

The chain carries TRBV29-1 and TRBJ2-1, with 7 positions matching TRBD1. Germline V lookup: CDR1 SQVTM, CDR2 ANQGSEA. Trimming took 2 bases from V and 8 from J; bases not matched to a gene: 9. The CDR3 is 14 amino acids. CDR3 in DNA: TGCAGCGTTGAACGACAGGGCGGAACCGATGAGCAGTTCTTC. Its translation: CSVERQGGTDEQFF.

This clonotype appeared a few times. The chain links TRBV7-6 to TRBJ1-1; D may be TRBD1 (5 bases). The CDR3 has 14 amino acids. Germline CDR1 and CDR2: SGHVS and FNYEAQ. V was clipped by 2 bases and J by 4 bases, with 11 bases between them. CDR3 DNA sequence: TGTGCCAGCAGCTTACCGGGGGGTGGCACTGAAGCTTTCTTT. It is translated as CASSLPGGGTEAFF. Drawing the rest from reference TRBV7-6 and TRBJ1-1, the complete variable domain is GAGVSQSPRYKVTKRGQDVALRCDPISGHVSLYWYRQALGQGPEFLTYFNYEAQQDKSGLPNDRFSAERPEGSISTLTIQRTEQRDSAMYRCASSLPGGGTEAFFGQGTRLTVV.

This clonotype was observed a few times. V and J are TRBV29-1 and TRBJ2-7, with a tentative D call TRBD2 (6 bases). The CDR3 runs 11 residues. Looked up from germline, CDR1 is SQVTM and CDR2 is ANQGSEA. V gave up 4 bases and J gave up 7 bases, with 11 bases separating them. DNA for the CDR3: TGCAGCGTTGGGGCCGGAGGGGAGCAGTACTTC. Translating gives CSVGAGGEQYF.